Presented here are 5 T cell receptor beta chains from one specimen sequenced in a study of regulatory T cells in long-lasting Graves disease. Time point in this sample: persistent/refractory GD, antithyroid drugs over 5 years with positive TRAb. Making the TCR library involved RNA that had been extracted from PBMCs. Arm-PCR of CDR3 regions with iRepertoire HTBI primers generated TCR beta libraries. Each CDR3 protein gets one entry after TCRdb re-called the multiplex PCR reads with MiXCR. The sample lists approximately 400,000 distinct CDR3 sequences; around a quarter were seen once. The sample in question was peripheral blood mononuclear cells (PBMCs), obtained when the disease was refractory, from a patient treated with antithyroid drugs. The receptors were gathered from a female donor with Graves disease.

This clonotype was found many times. V is TRBV7-6 and J is TRBJ1-1; D unclear. V was clipped by 4 bases and J by 2 bases, with 11 bases between them. Per germline, CDR1 SGHVS and CDR2 FNYEAQ. This CDR3 region has 14 residues. This CDR3 is CASSSSVLNTEAFF. The CDR3 nucleotides are TGTGCCAGCAGCTCATCCGTCTTAAACACTGAAGCTTTCTTT.

This rearrangement joins TRBV25-1 to TRBJ2-3; D is unresolved. The germline CDR1 and CDR2 sequences are MGHDK and SYGVNS. Trimming pared 1 base from V and 7 bases from J, leaving 9 bases between. The CDR3 runs to 13 residues. The CDR3 sequence is CASSEFGRNTQYF. CDR3 nucleotides: TGTGCCAGCAGTGAATTCGGGCGAAATACGCAGTATTTT.

This chain connects TRBV20-1 to TRBJ1-1; TRBD1 matches 7 bases. Germline-derived CDR1 and CDR2 are DFQATT and SNEGSKA (reference sequence). The CDR3 is made up of 17 amino acids. With V trimmed by 0 bases and J by 5 bases, 15 bases remained unmatched. CDR3 in DNA: TGCAGTGCTAGAGATCGGAGGACAGGCGCTCTATCGACTGAAGCTTTCTTT. Translating gives CSARDRRTGALSTEAFF.

The chain joins TRBV28 to TRBJ2-7; 8 positions agree with TRBD2. This CDR3 has 13 residues. V shed 8 bases and J 7 bases; nucleotides not matched to a gene: 10. Germline CDR1 MDHEN, CDR2 SYDVKM. The CDR3 loop is CASRGGGALEQYF. The DNA of the CDR3 is TGTGCCAGCCGGGGGGGGGGGGCATTGGAGCAGTACTTC. The whole variable domain, filled in from reference TRBV28 and TRBJ2-7, reads DVKVTQSSRYLVKRTGEKVFLECVQDMDHENMFWYRQDPGLGLRLIYFSYDVKMKEKGDIPEGYSVSREKKERFSLILESASTNQTSMYLCASRGGGALEQYFGPGTRLTVT.

A few counts support this clonotype. The chain has TRBV5-1 and TRBJ2-2; 9 bases are shared with TRBD1. Trimming cost V 3 bases and J 3 bases; bases outside gene matches: 6. The CDR3 spans 16 residues. The germline V gene has CDR1 SGHRS and CDR2 YFSETQ. The CDR3 DNA reads as TGCGCCAGCAGCTGGAGGACAGGGGCCTACACCGGGGAGCTGTTTTTT. This codes for CASSWRTGAYTGELFF.